These T cell receptor beta chains were read from a single sample in a study of cytotoxic CD8 clonotypes in ibrutinib-treated CLL. Repertoires were generated with immunoSEQ multiplex PCR, while TCRdb's copy carries only in-frame clones and drops some. The sample records about 130,000 clones, about 79% being singletons. The specimen comprised PBMCs, sampled after 12 months of ibrutinib treatment. These receptors were taken from a human donor with chronic lymphocytic leukemia. CDR3s include the opening cysteine and the closing phenylalanine or tryptophan. Fields, in order: clone size, D gene, V gene, J gene, CDR3 DNA, CDR3 protein. D genes are given only for firm matches. Some rows have no size entry. The others give once, few or many, or a class for an expanded clone.

>.|TRBD1|TRBV29-1|TRBJ1-2
TGCAGCGTTGAAAGGACAGGAAAAATAAGTCCGGGCTATGGCTACACCTTC
CSVERTGKISPGYGYTF
>.|TRBD2|TRBV4-1|TRBJ2-1
TGCGCCAGCAGCCAAGTGGCAGGGAGGGGTGAGCAGTTCTTC
CASSQVAGRGEQFF
>.|TRBD1|TRBV6-5|TRBJ2-5
TGTGCCAGCAGTTGGAGGACAGGGAGCTTTTTAGAGACCCAGTACTTC
CASSWRTGSFLETQYF
>.|.|TRBV5-1|TRBJ2-1
TGCGCCAGCAGCTTGGAGGGGTGGCTTTTCTACAATGAGCAGTTCTTC
CASSLEGWLFYNEQFF
>.|TRBD2|TRBV7-6|TRBJ2-1
TGTGCCAGCAGCCCGGAACTAGCGGGAGCCTACAATGAGCAGTTCTTC
CASSPELAGAYNEQFF
>.|.|TRBV5-1|TRBJ2-5
TGCGCCAGCCGGCAAAGCGGTTCGGAGACCCAGTACTTC
CASRQSGSETQYF
>few|.|TRBV19|TRBJ2-7
TGTGCCAGTAGTAAGCGAGAGACCCGTTACGGGCAGTACTTC
CASSKRETRYGQYF
>.|.|TRBV2|TRBJ2-7
TGTGCCAGCACCGAAGACAGCTACGAGCAGTACTTC
CASTEDSYEQYF
>.|TRBD1|TRBV4-2|TRBJ1-2
TGTGCCAGCAGCCCTCCGGACAGGGAGGCCTATGGCTACACCTTC
CASSPPDREAYGYTF
>.|TRBD2|TRBV4-2|TRBJ2-1
TGTGCCAGCAGCCTACTGGCGGGAGGGTCCAATGAGCAGTTCTTC
CASSLLAGGSNEQFF
>.|TRBD1|TRBV7-8|TRBJ2-4
TGTGCCAGCAGCTTAGCGTATTACAGGGGGAGAGTTGGGAACATTCAGTACTTC
CASSLAYYRGRVGNIQYF
>.|.|TRBV7-7|TRBJ2-5
TGTGCCAGCAGCTTCCCCGTCATCCAAGAGACCCAGTACTTC
CASSFPVIQETQYF
>.|.|TRBV15|TRBJ2-4
TGTGCCACCAGCAGAGGCGATGAAAACATTCAGTACTTC
CATSRGDENIQYF
>once|.|TRBV6-1|TRBJ1-2
TGTGCCATCCCGACTGATGGCTACACCTTC
CAIPTDGYTF
>.|.|TRBV7-9|TRBJ2-1
TGTGCCAGCGAACCGGGGGTTAACAATGAGCAGTTCTTC
CASEPGVNNEQFF
>few|.|TRBV5-1|TRBJ1-4
TGCGCCAGCAGCATTCCTGCCGGGGCAACTAATGAAAAACTGTTTTTT
CASSIPAGATNEKLFF
>few|.|TRBV7-8|TRBJ1-5
TGTGCCAGCAGCTTAGCGGGTCACTATAGCAATCAGCCCCAGCATTTT
CASSLAGHYSNQPQHF
>.|TRBD2|TRBV4-3|TRBJ2-2
TGCGCCAGCAGCCAAGATGTAATAGCGGGAGTCGGGACCGGGGAGCTGTTTTTT
CASSQDVIAGVGTGELFF
>few|.|TRBV19|TRBJ2-7
TGTGCCAGTAGTTCTCAGGCTGGGTACGAGCAGTACTTC
CASSSQAGYEQYF
>.|TRBD2|TRBV5-4|TRBJ2-2
TGTGCCAGCAGCACCCGTCGGGGGGAGGGCACCGGGGAGCTGTTTTTT
CASSTRRGEGTGELFF